The TCR beta chain described here comes from a study of cytomegalovirus exposure and HLA in healthy donors. The CDR3 runs 14 residues. V lost 8 bases, J lost 2 bases, and 7 bases stayed unmatched. In germline, CDR1 is MGHDK, CDR2 SYGVNS. PCR was performed using 60 Vbeta and 13 Jbeta primers. Sequencing was performed with immunoSEQ multiplex PCR; in TCRdb, only in-frame clones are kept and a portion is missing. Of about 190,000 clones in the sample, 60% to 80% were seen once. The clonotype originates from a woman aged 18-35 years in good health and CMV-seronegative. The rearrangement joins TRBV25-1 to TRBJ2-3; 7 positions match TRBD2. The specimen was PBMCs. The CDR3 DNA sequence: TGTGCCAGCCGGTCTAGCGGATTCACAGATACGCAGTATTTT. Protein sequence: CASRSSGFTDTQYF.